The clone carrying this T cell receptor (beta chain) was observed a few times. Its antigen is as yet unknown. PCR employed 60 Vbeta and 13 Jbeta primers. Sequencing was performed with immunoSEQ multiplex PCR; in TCRdb, only in-frame clones are kept and a portion is missing. The sample shows around 31,000 clones, about 60% of them seen only once. The source of the sample is a study of cytomegalovirus exposure and HLA in healthy donors. Findings of the study overall: Overall, 164 TCR beta chains were annotated as cytomegalovirus-associated. Roughly even sequencing depth across donors was the assumption behind the presence/absence analyses. Among TCR beta chains of equal frequency, HLA-associated ones were more clonally expanded in a later analysis. A link between a missense DCLRE1C variant and TCR beta V- and J-gene trimming emerged from a later analysis.

The length of the CDR3 is 14 residues. J gave up 4 bases and V 6 bases, and 6 bases lay outside the gene matches. Germline values: CDR1 KGHSH, CDR2 LQKENI. V and J are TRBV18 and TRBJ2-7; the match to TRBD1 covers 10 bases. Input material: PBMCs. This receptor was taken from a male donor in good health and CMV-seropositive. CDR3 coding DNA: TGTGCCAGCTCTTTGGACAGGGGGAAGTACGAGCAGTACTTC. Translated: CASSLDRGKYEQYF. Drawing the rest from reference TRBV18 and TRBJ2-7, the complete variable domain is NAGVMQNPRHLVRRRGQEARLRCSPMKGHSHVYWYRQLPEEGLKFMVYLQKENIIDESGMPKERFSAEFPKEGPSILRIQQVVRGDSAAYFCASSLDRGKYEQYFGPGTRLTVT.